This T cell receptor beta chain was captured by sequencing in a study of blood T cell repertoires in COVID-19. V was trimmed by 0 bases and J by 2 bases, leaving 14 bases between them. Germline CDR1 KGHSH, CDR2 LQKENI. CDR3 size: 17 residues. Profiled with immunoSEQ multiplex PCR; TCRdb holds only in-frame clones, not every one. Counted here are about 90,000 clones, 70% to 90% occurring once; the ten biggest clones make up 3% to 3.5%. The clonotype comes from a man aged 45-65 years with acute or convalescent COVID-19. V usage is TRBV18 and J usage is TRBJ1-5; maybe TRBD1 (5 bases). The sequenced sample consisted of peripheral blood. The CDR3 sequence: CASSPPTGGSRNQPQHF. DNA of the CDR3: TGTGCCAGCTCACCACCGACCGGGGGGAGTCGCAATCAGCCCCAGCATTTT.